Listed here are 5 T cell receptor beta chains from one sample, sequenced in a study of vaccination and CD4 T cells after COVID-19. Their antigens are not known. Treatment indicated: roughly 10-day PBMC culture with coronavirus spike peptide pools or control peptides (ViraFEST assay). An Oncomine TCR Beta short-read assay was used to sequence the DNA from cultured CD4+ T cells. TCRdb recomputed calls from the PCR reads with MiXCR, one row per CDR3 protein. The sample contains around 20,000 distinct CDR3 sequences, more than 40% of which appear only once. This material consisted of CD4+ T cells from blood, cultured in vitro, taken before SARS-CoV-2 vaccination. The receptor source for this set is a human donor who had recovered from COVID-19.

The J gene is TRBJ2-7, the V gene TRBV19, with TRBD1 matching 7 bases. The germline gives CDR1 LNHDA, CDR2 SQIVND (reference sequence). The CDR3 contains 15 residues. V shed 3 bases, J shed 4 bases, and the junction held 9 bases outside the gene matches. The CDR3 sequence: CASSIGNRGEYEQYF. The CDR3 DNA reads TGTGCCAGTAGTATTGGGAACAGGGGTGAGTACGAGCAGTACTTC.

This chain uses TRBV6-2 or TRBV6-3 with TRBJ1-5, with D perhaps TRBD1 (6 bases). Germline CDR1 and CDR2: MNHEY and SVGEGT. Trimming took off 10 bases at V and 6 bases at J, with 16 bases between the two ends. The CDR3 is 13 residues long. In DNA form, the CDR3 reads TGTGCCACCGCGACAGGCTTAAGTCAGCCCCAGCATTTT. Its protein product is CATATGLSQPQHF.

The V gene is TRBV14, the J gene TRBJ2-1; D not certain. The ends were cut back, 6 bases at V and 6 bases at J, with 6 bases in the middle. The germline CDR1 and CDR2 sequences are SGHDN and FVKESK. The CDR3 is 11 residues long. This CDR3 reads CASRGANEQFF. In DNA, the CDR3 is TGTGCCAGCAGAGGTGCCAATGAGCAGTTCTTC.

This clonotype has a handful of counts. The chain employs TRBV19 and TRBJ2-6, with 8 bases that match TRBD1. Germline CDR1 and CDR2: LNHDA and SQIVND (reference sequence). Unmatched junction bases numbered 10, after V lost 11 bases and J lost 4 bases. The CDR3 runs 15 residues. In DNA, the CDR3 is TGTGCCGGGAGTCAGGGGGCTGGGGGGGCCAACGTCCTGACTTTC. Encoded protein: CAGSQGAGGANVLTF.

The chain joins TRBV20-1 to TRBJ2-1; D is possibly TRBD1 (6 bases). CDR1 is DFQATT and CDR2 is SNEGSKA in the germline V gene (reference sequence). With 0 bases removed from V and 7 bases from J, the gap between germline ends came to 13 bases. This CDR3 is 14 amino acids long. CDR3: CSARENREWNEQFF. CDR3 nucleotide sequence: TGCAGTGCTAGAGAAAACAGGGAATGGAATGAGCAGTTCTTC.